This T cell receptor (beta chain) is from a study of T cell responses to AZD1222 COVID-19 vaccine. The CDR3 is 17 amino acids. Germline V gene sequence: CDR1 SGHTA, CDR2 FQGTGA. Deletions cut 2 bases from V and 5 bases from J, with 18 bases between. Here immunoSEQ multiplex PCR was the method, and the copy in TCRdb shows in-frame clones only, minus some. The repertoire holds roughly 120,000 clones, with just under 95% as singletons. The sample holds one count of this clone. This TCR came from an adult in good health. This specimen was peripheral blood, taken on day 0 of AZD1222 vaccination. The rearrangement uses TRBV7-3 and TRBJ2-2; a possible D gene is TRBD1 (6 bases). The CDR3 reads CASSLVSGTLRTGELFF. The CDR3 bases are TGTGCCAGCAGCTTAGTGTCCGGGACACTTAGAACCGGGGAGCTGTTTTTT.